This TCR beta chain was captured by sequencing in a study of CD8+CD57+ T cells in acquired aplastic anemia. Background on the study: The average for DNA from sorted CD4+ and CD8+ cells was around 3.4 ug. Study outcomes and limitations: Patients showed no significant difference from controls in CD8+ Simpson's diversity.

The template for TCR beta VDJ and CDR3 sequence profiling was genomic DNA. From the reads, TCRdb called clonotypes with MiXCR, one entry per CDR3 protein. The sample contains about 420,000 distinct CDR3 sequences, under 80% of which appear only once. CDR3 length: 16 residues. The V and J ends lost 5 bases and 1 base, in that order; junction bases with no gene match: 7. The V gene's germline CDR1 is SEHNR and CDR2 FQNEAQ (reference sequence). Note on this clonotype: Its antigen remains unknown.

This sequence joins TRBV7-9 and TRBJ2-7, with TRBD2 matching 11 bases. Sequences were obtained from sorted CD4+, CD8+, or CD8+CD57+ T cells (not recorded which) from PBMCs. The receptor was derived from a human donor in good health, serving as a control. CDR3 in amino acids: CASSRLGLAGSYEQYF. The CDR3 bases are TGTGCCAGCAGCCGCCTAGGACTAGCGGGTTCCTACGAGCAGTACTTC.